Each of the 4 T cell receptor beta chains below was sequenced from the same sample in a study of blood T cell repertoires in COVID-19. This table comes from immunoSEQ multiplex PCR, and its TCRdb copy is limited to in-frame clones, with some not included. The sample shows 150,000 to 250,000 clones, approximately 84% of them seen only once. Sequenced: peripheral blood. The receptors originated from a human donor with acute or convalescent COVID-19. The donor label of this sample is uncertain.

The genes are TRBV6-2 or TRBV6-3 and TRBJ1-5; D is unresolved. Trimming pared 5 bases from V and 0 bases from J, leaving 14 bases between. The CDR3 consists of 16 residues. Per germline, CDR1 MNHEY and CDR2 SVGEGT. The chain's CDR3 is CASSRDGGNSNQPQHF. In nucleotides, the CDR3 is TGTGCCAGCAGTCGAGACGGAGGAAATAGCAATCAGCCCCAGCATTTT.

The rearrangement uses TRBV30 and TRBJ1-2; D is undetermined. The CDR3 is made up of 12 amino acids. Looked up from germline, CDR1 is GTSNPN and CDR2 is SVGIG (reference sequence). Deletions cut 4 bases from V and 7 bases from J, with 13 bases between. This CDR3 is CAWKGAGSGYTF. Here the CDR3 DNA reads TGTGCCTGGAAGGGAGCGGGCTCTGGCTACACCTTC.

This clone was seen repeatedly, ten times or more. The chain couples TRBV2 to TRBJ2-7; D possibly corresponds to TRBD1 (5 bases). The CDR3 is 13 amino acids. The V gene lost 4 bases and the J gene lost 2 bases, with 9 bases spanning the gap. Germline V gives CDR1 SNHLY, CDR2 FYNNEI. CDR3 coding DNA: TGTGCCAGCAGTGGAAGGACACCCTACGAGCAGTACTTC. It specifies CASSGRTPYEQYF.

This clone turned up a few times. The CDR3 DNA reads as TGTGCCAGCAGCTTAGCCGTAGCTGGAAACACCATATATTTT. It translates to CASSLAVAGNTIYF. The genes are TRBV7-2 and TRBJ1-3; no firm D call. This CDR3 has 14 residues. Trimming cost V 0 bases and J 2 bases, with 5 bases left between them. The germline CDR1 and CDR2 sequences are SGHTA and FQGNSA. The full variable domain, its missing parts supplied by reference TRBV7-2 and TRBJ1-3, is GAGVSQSPSNKVTEKGKDVELRCDPISGHTALYWYRQSLGQGLEFLIYFQGNSAPDKSGLPSDRFSAERTGGSVSTLTIQRTQQEDSAVYLCASSLAVAGNTIYFGEGSWLTVV.